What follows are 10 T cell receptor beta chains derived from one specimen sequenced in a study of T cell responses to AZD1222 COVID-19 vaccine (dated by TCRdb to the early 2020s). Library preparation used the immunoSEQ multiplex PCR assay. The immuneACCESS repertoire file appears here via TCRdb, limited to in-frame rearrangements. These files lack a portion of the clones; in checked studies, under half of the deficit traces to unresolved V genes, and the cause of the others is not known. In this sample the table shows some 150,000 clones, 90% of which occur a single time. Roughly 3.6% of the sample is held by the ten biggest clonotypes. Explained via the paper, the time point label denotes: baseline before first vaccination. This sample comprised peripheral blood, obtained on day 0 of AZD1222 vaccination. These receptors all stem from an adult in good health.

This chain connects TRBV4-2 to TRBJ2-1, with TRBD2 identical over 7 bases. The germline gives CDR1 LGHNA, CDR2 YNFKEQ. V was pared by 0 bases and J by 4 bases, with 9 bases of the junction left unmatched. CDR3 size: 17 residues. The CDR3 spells CASSQELARGPYNEQFF. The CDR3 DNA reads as TGTGCCAGCAGCCAAGAACTAGCGCGGGGTCCGTACAATGAGCAGTTCTTC.

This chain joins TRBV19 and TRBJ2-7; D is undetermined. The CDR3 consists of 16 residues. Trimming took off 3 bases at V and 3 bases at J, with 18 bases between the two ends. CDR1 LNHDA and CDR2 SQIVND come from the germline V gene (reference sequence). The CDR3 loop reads CASSIPNPTAFYEQYF. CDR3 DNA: TGTGCCAGTAGTATCCCGAACCCGACGGCCTTCTACGAGCAGTACTTC.

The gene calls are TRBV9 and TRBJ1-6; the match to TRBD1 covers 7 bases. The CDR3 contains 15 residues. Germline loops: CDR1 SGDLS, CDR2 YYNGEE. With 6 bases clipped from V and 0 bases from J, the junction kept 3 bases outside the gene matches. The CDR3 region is CASKTGNSYNSPLHF. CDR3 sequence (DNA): TGTGCCAGCAAGACAGGGAACTCCTATAATTCACCCCTCCACTTT.

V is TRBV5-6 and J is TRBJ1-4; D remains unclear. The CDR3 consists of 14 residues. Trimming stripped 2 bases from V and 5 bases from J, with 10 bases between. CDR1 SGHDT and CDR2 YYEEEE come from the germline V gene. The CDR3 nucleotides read TGTGCCAGCAGCTTCGGCCCGATAAATGAAAAACTGTTTTTT. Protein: CASSFGPINEKLFF.

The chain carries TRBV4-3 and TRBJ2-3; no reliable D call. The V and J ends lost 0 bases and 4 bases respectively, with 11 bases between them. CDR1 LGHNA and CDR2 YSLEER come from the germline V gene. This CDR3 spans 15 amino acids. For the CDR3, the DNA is TGCGCCAGCAGCCAAGATCAAGTCGGCTCAGATACGCAGTATTTT. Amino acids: CASSQDQVGSDTQYF.

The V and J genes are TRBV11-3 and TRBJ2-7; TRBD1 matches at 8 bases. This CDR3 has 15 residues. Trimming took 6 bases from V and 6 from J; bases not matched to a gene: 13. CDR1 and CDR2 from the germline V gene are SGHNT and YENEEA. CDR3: CASSGTGKVPSEQYF. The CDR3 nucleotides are TGTGCCAGCAGTGGGACAGGCAAGGTCCCCTCCGAGCAGTACTTC.

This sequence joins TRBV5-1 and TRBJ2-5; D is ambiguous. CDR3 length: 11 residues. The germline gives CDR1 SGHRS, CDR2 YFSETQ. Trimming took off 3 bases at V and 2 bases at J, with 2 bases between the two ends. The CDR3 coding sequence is TGCGCCAGCAGCTCTCAAGAGACCCAGTACTTC. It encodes CASSSQETQYF.

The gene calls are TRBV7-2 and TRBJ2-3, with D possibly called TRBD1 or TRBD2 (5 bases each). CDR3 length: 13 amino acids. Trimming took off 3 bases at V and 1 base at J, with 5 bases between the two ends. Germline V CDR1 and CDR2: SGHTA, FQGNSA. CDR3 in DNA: TGTGCCAGCAGCTTGGGGGGCACAGATACGCAGTATTTT. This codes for CASSLGGTDTQYF.

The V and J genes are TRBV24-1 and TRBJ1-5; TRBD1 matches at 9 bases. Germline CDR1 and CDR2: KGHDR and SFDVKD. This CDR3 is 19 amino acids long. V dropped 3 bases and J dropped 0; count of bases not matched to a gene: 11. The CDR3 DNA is TGTGCCACCAGTGATCCCCCGGACAGGGGATCTTATAGCAATCAGCCCCAGCATTTT. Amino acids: CATSDPPDRGSYSNQPQHF.

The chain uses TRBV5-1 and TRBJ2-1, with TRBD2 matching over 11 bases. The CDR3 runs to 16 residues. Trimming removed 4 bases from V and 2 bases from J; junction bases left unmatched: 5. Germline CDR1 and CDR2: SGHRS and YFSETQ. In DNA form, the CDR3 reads TGCGCCAGCAGCGCGAGGACTAGCGGGCCCTACAATGAGCAGTTCTTC. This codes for CASSARTSGPYNEQFF.